This T cell receptor beta chain was identified during a study of T cells expressing NK-cell markers. As to this clonotype: What it recognizes is unknown.

TCRdb re-called the 5' RACE reads and shows each CDR3 protein once, DNA omitted. This table holds about 410,000 distinct CDR3 sequences. Study results and limitations: The contribution of dominant NKG2C+ clonotypes to CD8+ T cells in five to seven donors was about 1.0-7.0%.

Sequenced: blood T cells: a sorted CD56 or NKG2C T cell subset, CD4+ or CD8+ T cells, or bulk PBMC T cells (not recorded which). The TCR comes from a woman aged 45-59 years in good health.

CDR3 in amino acids: CASSPDRGDYEQYF. This chain links TRBV5-4 with TRBJ2-7; TCRdb names TRBD1, which stays unverified in the absence of DNA. Germline V gives CDR1 SGHNT, CDR2 YYREEE (reference sequence). The length of the CDR3 is 14 residues.